The sequence of this TCR beta chain was determined in a study of shared clonotypes between healthy human individuals. Looking at the study overall: Researchers assigned three CD4 naive, three CD4 memory, two CD8 naive and one CD8 memory plate to each donor. Overall study results and limits: Generally, naive subsets (rather than memory subsets) showed larger estimated richness.

As to this clone: What it binds is unknown.

The assay ran at deep level. Using immunoSEQ multiplex PCR, the repertoire was profiled, and TCRdb retains in-frame clones only, with some absent. The table includes approximately 530,000 clones, more than 95% detected once. The CDR3 has 15 residues. In germline, CDR1 is SEHNR, CDR2 FQNEAQ (reference sequence). V was trimmed by 1 base and J by 6 bases, leaving 13 bases between them. The clonotype comes from a woman in her 30s in good health. What was sequenced was naive CD4+ T cells sorted from blood. Sample subset: CD45RA+ positively selected. The chain carries TRBV7-9 and TRBJ2-1; the D gene could be TRBD1 or TRBD2 (5 bases each). Here the CDR3 reads CASSLVSFGGNEQFF. In DNA, the CDR3 is TGTGCCAGCAGCTTAGTCAGTTTTGGGGGCAATGAGCAGTTCTTC. The entire variable domain, with the rest obtained from reference TRBV7-9 and TRBJ2-1, is as follows: DTGVSQNPRHKITKRGQNVTFRCDPISEHNRLYWYRQTLGQGPEFLTYFQNEAQLEKSRLLSDRFSAERPKGSFSTLEIQRTEQGDSAMYLCASSLVSFGGNEQFFGPGTRLTVL.